This passage covers 5 T cell receptor beta chains from one sample sequenced in a study of blood T cell repertoires in COVID-19. Produced via immunoSEQ multiplex PCR; TCRdb's table is partial and in-frame only. Here the sample spans 65,000 to 80,000 clones, approximately 90% being singletons. Sample: peripheral blood. Source of these receptors: a human donor in a cohort sampled during active COVID-19.

This clone has more than one count but fewer than ten. This rearrangement joins TRBV10-1 to TRBJ1-2; no firm D call. The germline V gene encodes CDR1 WNHNN and CDR2 SYGVQD (reference sequence). This CDR3 is built from 19 residues. Trimming shortened V by 0 bases and J by 4 bases, and 24 bases separated the two germline ends. The CDR3 region is CASSESSSSSVPAGYGYTF. As DNA, the CDR3 is TGCGCCAGCAGTGAGTCCTCCTCCTCCTCCGTACCAGCAGGCTATGGCTACACCTTC.

This chain joins TRBV7-2 and TRBJ2-2, with D possibly TRBD1 on 6 matching bases. Trimming left V 6 bases short and J 8 bases short, with 25 bases between. This CDR3 has 17 amino acids. Germline CDR1 is SGHTA and CDR2 is FQGNSA. The CDR3 sequence: CASSRLAGLYQGGELFF. The CDR3 bases are TGTGCCAGCAGTCGTCTCGCCGGTCTCTATCAGGGGGGGGAGCTGTTTTTT.

The V call is TRBV7-6, the J call TRBJ2-5; 8 nucleotides match TRBD1. This CDR3 region has 17 residues. Looked up from germline, CDR1 is SGHVS and CDR2 is FNYEAQ. J gave up 3 bases and V 5 bases, and 14 bases lay outside the gene matches. The CDR3 nucleotides read TGTGCCAGCAGCCCCTATCCCGGACAGGGAATGGAAGAGACCCAGTACTTC. Protein: CASSPYPGQGMEETQYF.

This clone is deemed medium-sized. This sequence joins TRBV19 and TRBJ2-7, with 9 bases that match TRBD2. Germline V CDR1 and CDR2: LNHDA, SQIVND (reference sequence). V was pared by 6 bases and J by 6 bases, with 9 bases of the junction left unmatched. This CDR3 has 14 residues. The CDR3 DNA is TGTGCCAGTAGCGCGGGCGGGGGGGCCCGCGAGCAGTACTTC. Its translation: CASSAGGGAREQYF.

The V and J genes are TRBV6-6 and TRBJ1-2; no clear D. Trimming took 7 bases from V and 3 from J, leaving 15 bases between them. CDR3 length: 14 residues. Looked up from germline, CDR1 is MNHNY and CDR2 is SVGAGI (reference sequence). The chain's CDR3 is CASMVSVWDYGYTF. CDR3 bases: TGTGCCAGCATGGTGAGCGTCTGGGACTATGGCTACACCTTC.